This is a list of T cell receptor beta chains from one sample in a study of neurological immune-mediated disorders. Via MiXCR, TCRdb re-called the 5' RACE reads, giving one row per CDR3 protein. The sample holds tens of thousands of distinct CDR3 sequences; 5.2% are singletons and the top ten take around 7.2%. Sequencing was performed on PBMCs. The receptors originated from a man younger than 35 with multiple sclerosis. Each CDR3 is given with its conserved first and last residue. The D gene is left open where the match is weak. For some rows the clone size is stated as once, few or many, or as a class when expanded; others skip it.

DNA: TGTGCCAGCAGTTTGGAGGGAGGGCCCCAGCATTTT
CDR3: CASSLEGGPQHF
length: 12
V: TRBV12-3/TRBV12-4
D: NA
J: TRBJ1-5
size: NA

DNA: TGTGCCACCAGCAGAGATCCAGGGTCCCCCGAAGCTTTCTTT
CDR3: CATSRDPGSPEAFF
length: 14
V: TRBV15
D: NA
J: TRBJ1-1
size: many

DNA: TGTGCCAGCAGCTCAGGGGGCATGGCTAATGAAAAACTGTTTTTT
CDR3: CASSSGGMANEKLFF
length: 15
V: TRBV12-3/TRBV12-4
D: TRBD1
J: TRBJ1-4
size: many

DNA: TGTGCCAGCAATCGGAGAGGGTCCGAGCAGTACTTC
CDR3: CASNRRGSEQYF
length: 12
V: TRBV28
D: NA
J: TRBJ2-7
size: many

DNA: TGTGCCAGCAGCTACCGATCAGGGGCCGAGCAGTACTTC
CDR3: CASSYRSGAEQYF
length: 13
V: TRBV7-8
D: NA
J: TRBJ2-7
size: many

DNA: TGTGCCAGCAGCTTAGATGCAGGAACAAATCAGCCCCAGAATTTT
CDR3: CASSLDAGTNQPQNF
length: 15
V: TRBV7-2
D: NA
J: TRBJ1-5
size: few

DNA: TGTGCCAGCAGCTTGGGGCCCCCCAATCAGCCCCAGCATTTT
CDR3: CASSLGPPNQPQHF
length: 14
V: TRBV5-5
D: NA
J: TRBJ1-5
size: many

DNA: TGTGCCAGCAGCCACAGGGGAGGGCCCCAGAATTTT
CDR3: CASSHRGGPQNF
length: 12
V: TRBV6-5
D: TRBD1
J: TRBJ1-5
size: NA

DNA: TGTGCCAGCAGCGGAGGGGGCAGTGGCAATCAGCCCCAGCATTTT
CDR3: CASSGGGSGNQPQHF
length: 15
V: TRBV12-3/TRBV12-4
D: TRBD1
J: TRBJ1-5
size: many

DNA: TGTGCCAGCAGTCCCGCCTGGGACAGGGGGCGATGGGAGTACTTC
CDR3: CASSPAWDRGRWEYF
length: 15
V: TRBV5-5
D: TRBD1
J: TRBJ2-7
size: many

DNA: TGCAGTGCTAGACCAACAGTCATGGGCTACACCTTC
CDR3: CSARPTVMGYTF
length: 12
V: TRBV20-1
D: NA
J: TRBJ1-2
size: many

DNA: TGTGCCAGCAGCTTAGCACTAGCGGATAATGAGCAGTTCTTC
CDR3: CASSLALADNEQFF
length: 14
V: TRBV7-2
D: TRBD2
J: TRBJ2-1
size: many

DNA: TGTGCCAGCAGCTTCAGGGGACCCCTTAACTATGGCTACACCTTC
CDR3: CASSFRGPLNYGYTF
length: 15
V: TRBV7-3
D: NA
J: TRBJ1-2
size: many